The 28 T cell receptor beta chains reported below all come from one sample, sequenced in a study of tumor-infiltrating lymphocytes in oesophageal squamous cell carcinoma. TCRdb reprocessed the PCR reads with MiXCR, giving one entry per CDR3 protein. This sample carries more than 15,000 distinct CDR3 sequences, approximately 45% of them seen once, and the ten largest clones take around 30%. Specimen: normal esophageal tissue next to the tumor. The receptor set was obtained from a female donor with esophageal squamous cell carcinoma.

This clonotype has a count of ten or more. The chain couples TRBV7-3 to TRBJ2-7; 13 nucleotides match TRBD2. The CDR3 loop spans 17 amino acids. The V segment lost 3 bases and the J segment 7 bases; nucleotides outside the gene matches: 12. Germline CDR1 reads SGHTA; CDR2 reads FQGTGA. Here the CDR3 DNA reads TGTGCCAGCAGCTTGAGAGGGGGGACTAGCGGGAACAATGAGCAGTACTTC. Translated: CASSLRGGTSGNNEQYF.

This clonotype was picked up many times. The chain couples TRBV19 to TRBJ1-1, with no clear D. Trimming took off 1 base at V and 1 base at J, with 4 bases between the two ends. The CDR3 spans 13 residues. Per the germline V gene, CDR1 is LNHDA and CDR2 is SQIVND (reference sequence). CDR3 in amino acids: CASSIGWNTEAFF. For the CDR3, the DNA is TGTGCCAGTAGTATAGGGTGGAACACTGAAGCTTTCTTT.

The chain combines TRBV7-2 with TRBJ1-1, with a possible D match to TRBD1 (5 bases). Germline V CDR1 and CDR2: SGHTA, FQGNSA. V was clipped by 2 bases and J by 4 bases, with 8 bases between them. This CDR3 is built from 13 residues. The CDR3 bases are TGTGCCAGCAGCTTATCGGGGGGCACTGAAGCTTTCTTT. Its protein is CASSLSGGTEAFF.

This clonotype was detected a few times. V usage is TRBV7-2 and J usage is TRBJ2-5; tentatively, D is TRBD1 (6 bases). The V gene lost 4 bases and the J gene lost 1 base, with 13 bases spanning the gap. This CDR3 comprises 15 residues. Looked up from germline, CDR1 is SGHTA and CDR2 is FQGNSA. The CDR3: CASSSQTTGQETQYF. In DNA form, the CDR3 reads TGTGCCAGCAGCTCTCAGACGACAGGCCAAGAGACCCAGTACTTC.

The V gene is TRBV11-3, the J gene TRBJ2-3; 9 positions agree with TRBD2. The end of the DNA aligns better with TRBJ2-4, so the J call may be wrong. From germline, CDR1 is SGHNT and CDR2 YENEEA. The CDR3 spans 13 residues. Written as DNA, the CDR3 is TGTGCCAGCAGCCTAGGAGCGGGAGGCATTCAGTACTTC. It is translated as CASSLGAGGIQYF.

The rearrangement uses TRBV7-6 and TRBJ2-5; either TRBD1 or TRBD2 may fit D (6 bases each). TRBJ2-1 matches the DNA end more closely, so the J call is doubtful. Germline V gives CDR1 SGHVS, CDR2 FNYEAQ. The length of the CDR3 is 12 residues. The CDR3 bases are TGTGCCAGCAGCAGGGGGGTCGATGAGCAGTTCTTC. It codes for CASSRGVDEQFF.

The CDR3 bases are TGTGCCAGCAGTGATACTAGCGGCTACGAGCAGTACTTC. Protein sequence: CASSDTSGYEQYF. The V and J genes are TRBV6-1 and TRBJ2-1; TRBD2 aligns across 8 bases. The J call may be in error: the DNA end matches TRBJ2-7 better. Germline V gene lookup returns CDR1 MNHNS and CDR2 SASEGT. The CDR3 sequence is 13 residues long.

Many counts were recorded for this clonotype. The CDR3 sequence is CASSLVAGNEQYF. The CDR3 nucleotides read TGTGCCAGCAGCTTAGTAGCGGGAAATGAGCAGTACTTC. This sequence joins TRBV7-2 and TRBJ2-7, with 8 bases that match TRBD2. J was trimmed by 7 bases and V by 1 base; bases with no gene match: 3. This CDR3 has 13 amino acids. Germline V gives CDR1 SGHTA, CDR2 FQGNSA.

By its share, this clonotype is medium-sized. This chain uses TRBV7-8 with TRBJ2-3; D call uncertain. In germline, CDR1 is SGHVS, CDR2 FQNEAQ. The CDR3 length is 13 residues. Trimming left V 3 bases short and J 1 base short, with 5 bases between. Written as DNA, the CDR3 is TGTGCCAGCAGCTTGGACCGCACAGATACGCAGTATTTT. Protein product: CASSLDRTDTQYF.

This clonotype has at least ten counts. V usage is TRBV5-1 and J usage is TRBJ1-1, with D possibly being TRBD1 (5 bases). Germline CDR1 and CDR2: SGHRS and YFSETQ. The CDR3 has 15 amino acids. V was cut by 3 bases and J by 1 base, with 13 bases left in between. The CDR3 protein is CASSSRGRTNTEAFF. CDR3 sequence (DNA): TGCGCCAGCAGCTCCCGGGGACGGACGAACACTGAAGCTTTCTTT. Full variable domain (rest looked up from reference TRBV5-1 and TRBJ1-1): KAGVTQTPRYLIKTRGQQVTLSCSPISGHRSVSWYQQTPGQGLQFLFEYFSETQRNKGNFPGRFSGRQFSNSRSEMNVSTLELGDSALYLCASSSRGRTNTEAFFGQGTRLTVV.

With respect to this clonotype: With a much larger clone just one base away, this may be a read error. The CDR3 DNA sequence: TGTGCTAGCAGATTAGAATCCAACAATGAGCAGTACTTC. Its protein product is CASRLESNNEQYF. The chain couples TRBV7-6 to TRBJ2-5, with no clear D. The CDR3 runs 13 residues. CDR1 is SGHVS, CDR2 FNYEAQ, per germline.

The rearrangement uses TRBV19 and TRBJ2-2; 7 bases match TRBD2. Germline CDR1 reads LNHDA; CDR2 reads SQIVND (reference sequence). The J segment lost 6 bases and the V segment lost 4 bases, leaving 5 bases of the junction unmatched. This CDR3 region has 14 residues. The CDR3 DNA reads TGTGCCAGTAGTAGCGGGAGTATGGCCGGGGAGCTGTTTTTT. Its protein product is CASSSGSMAGELFF.

This chain uses TRBV7-3 with TRBJ2-2; TRBD1 agrees at 9 bases. The J segment lost 6 bases and the V segment lost 0 bases, leaving 2 bases of the junction unmatched. Per the germline V gene, CDR1 is SGHTA and CDR2 is FQGTGA. The CDR3 covers 15 residues. The CDR3 nucleotides read TGTGCCAGCAGCTTAACACAGGGGGCATCCGGGGAGCTGTTTTTT. It specifies CASSLTQGASGELFF.

A few counts support this clonotype. The V call is TRBV19, the J call TRBJ1-5; TRBD1 might be the D (6 bases). CDR3 size: 15 residues. V was pared by 5 bases and J by 2 bases, with 13 bases between. From germline, CDR1 is LNHDA and CDR2 SQIVND (reference sequence). CDR3 sequence reads: CASSRGEGGNQPQHF. CDR3 coding DNA: TGTGCCAGTAGTCGGGGGGAGGGGGGCAATCAGCCCCAGCATTTT.

This chain links TRBV7-2 with TRBJ1-2; the D is unclear. V lost 1 base and J 7 bases, leaving 16 bases between the germline ends. The CDR3 has 15 amino acids. Germline V CDR1 and CDR2: SGHTA, FQGNSA. DNA of the CDR3: TGTGCCAGCAGCTTAGGAGAGGTAGTCTCCGTTGGCTACACCTTC. Amino acids: CASSLGEVVSVGYTF. Full variable domain (outside the CDR3, taken from reference TRBV7-2 and TRBJ1-2): GAGVSQSPSNKVTEKGKDVELRCDPISGHTALYWYRQSLGQGLEFLIYFQGNSAPDKSGLPSDRFSAERTGGSVSTLTIQRTQQEDSAVYLCASSLGEVVSVGYTFGSGTRLTVV.

The genes are TRBV11-1 and TRBJ2-2, with 10 bases lining up with TRBD1. Trimming removed 4 bases from V and 0 bases from J; junction bases left unmatched: 2. This CDR3 spans 16 amino acids. Germline V gene lookup returns CDR1 SGHAT and CDR2 FQDESV (reference sequence). CDR3 bases: TGTGCCAGCAGCTCCGGGACAGGGGCGAACACCGGGGAGCTGTTTTTT. Translation gives CASSSGTGANTGELFF.

The V gene is TRBV11-2, the J gene TRBJ2-3, with 9 nucleotides matching TRBD2. This CDR3 is built from 13 residues. Trimming cost V 5 bases and J 11 bases; bases outside gene matches: 8. Germline CDR1 reads SGHAT; CDR2 reads FQNNGV. The CDR3 coding sequence is TGTGCCAGCAGCGCGCGGGGGGGCGTCGAGCAGTATTTT. Translated: CASSARGGVEQYF. Full variable domain (remainder filled in from reference TRBV11-2 and TRBJ2-3): EAGVAQSPRYKIIEKRQSVAFWCNPISGHATLYWYQQILGQGPKLLIQFQNNGVVDDSQLPKDRFSAERLKGVDSTLKIQPAKLEDSAVYLCASSARGGVEQYFGPGTRLTVL.

This chain connects TRBV7-9 to TRBJ2-1, with 11 positions matching TRBD2. V shed 4 bases and J 9 bases; nucleotides not matched to a gene: 8. The CDR3 runs to 15 residues. CDR1 SEHNR and CDR2 FQNEAQ come from the germline V gene (reference sequence). CDR3 residues: CASSSTSGVLGEQFF. The CDR3 DNA reads TGTGCCAGCAGCTCGACTAGCGGGGTATTGGGTGAGCAGTTCTTC. Full variable domain (missing parts from reference TRBV7-9 and TRBJ2-1): DTGVSQNPRHKITKRGQNVTFRCDPISEHNRLYWYRQTLGQGPEFLTYFQNEAQLEKSRLLSDRFSAERPKGSFSTLEIQRTEQGDSAMYLCASSSTSGVLGEQFFGPGTRLTVL.

V gene TRBV6-1 combines with J gene TRBJ2-1; a weak D match, TRBD1 (6 bases). Trimming stripped 5 bases from V and 10 bases from J, with 18 bases between. The CDR3 contains 14 residues. The germline V gene encodes CDR1 MNHNS and CDR2 SASEGT. This CDR3 reads CASSYYHRTDEQFF. CDR3 bases: TGTGCCAGCAGTTATTATCACCGGACAGACGAGCAGTTCTTC.

The chain carries TRBV7-2 and TRBJ2-3; D is possibly TRBD1 or TRBD2 (5 bases each). With the DNA end fitting TRBJ2-7 better, the J assignment may be wrong. From germline, CDR1 is SGHTA and CDR2 FQGNSA. The CDR3 runs 14 residues. The CDR3 here is CASSSGTETYEQYF. The CDR3, as DNA: TGTGCCAGCAGCTCAGGGACGGAGACCTACGAGCAGTACTTC.

Concerning this clonotype itself: As the CDR3 is not closed by the conserved phenylalanine or tryptophan, this likely results from a read error. The DNA is omitted, as the CDR3 cannot be located on it reliably, and the CDR3 follows TCRdb's listing. The chain is built from TRBV7-4 and TRBJ2-7; whether TRBD2, the table's D call, matches the DNA was not checked. The CDR3 is 15 amino acids long, termini counted. Germline V CDR1 and CDR2: SGHVT, SQSDAQ. This CDR3 reads CASSLDVPYGYTFGS.

This clonotype was detected many times. This sequence may be a read error, since a much larger clone differs from it by one base. J is TRBJ2-7 and V is TRBV24-1; the D is unclear. Looked up from germline, CDR1 is KGHDR and CDR2 is SFDVKD. Trimming removed 3 bases at V and 7 bases at J, with 6 bases between. CDR3 length equals 11 residues. The CDR3, as DNA: TGTGCCACCAGTGATGTCAGTGAGCAGTACTTC. It specifies CATSDVSEQYF.

The V call is TRBV5-3, the J call TRBJ2-3, with D uncertain. TRBV5-3 is an open reading frame whose function is uncertain. CDR3 length equals 14 residues. Deletions cut 8 bases from V and 0 bases from J, with 13 bases between. The CDR3 region has the DNA TGTGCCAGCACCGTTACTACTAGCACAGATACGCAGTATTTT. Translating gives CASTVTTSTDTQYF.

Judged by abundance, this clonotype is medium-sized (0.01 to 0.1%). The V call is TRBV7-9, the J call TRBJ2-7; 12 bases map to TRBD2. This CDR3 region has 16 residues. Germline CDR1 reads SEHNR; CDR2 reads FQNEAQ (reference sequence). V was pared by 0 bases and J by 7 bases, with 7 bases of the junction left unmatched. The CDR3 protein is CASSLALAGGLDEQYF. The CDR3 nucleotides are TGTGCCAGCAGCTTAGCTCTAGCGGGAGGGTTAGATGAGCAGTACTTC. Together with reference TRBV7-9 and TRBJ2-7, the CDR3 gives the full variable domain: DTGVSQNPRHKITKRGQNVTFRCDPISEHNRLYWYRQTLGQGPEFLTYFQNEAQLEKSRLLSDRFSAERPKGSFSTLEIQRTEQGDSAMYLCASSLALAGGLDEQYFGPGTRLTVT.

The CDR3 region is CASGTRAPRDNEQFF. The CDR3 coding sequence is TGTGCCAGCGGAACGAGAGCACCCCGGGACAATGAGCAGTTCTTC. The chain has TRBV7-6 and TRBJ2-1; D unresolved. Between the trimmed V and J ends, which lost 8 bases and 5 bases, there was a span of 19 bases. The CDR3 contains 15 residues. Germline V gene lookup returns CDR1 SGHVS and CDR2 FNYEAQ.

This chain uses TRBV5-6 with TRBJ2-3, with TRBD1 matching over 7 bases. The CDR3 spans 17 residues. The germline CDR1 and CDR2 sequences are SGHDT and YYEEEE. J was trimmed by 4 bases and V by 4 bases; bases with no gene match: 15. The CDR3 DNA sequence: TGTGCCAGCAGCGCGCGACAGGGAGCGGCGGTGGCAGATACGCAGTATTTT. Encoded protein: CASSARQGAAVADTQYF.

The V and J genes are TRBV6-8 and TRBJ2-4; 12 bases are a match to TRBD2. The J call may be wrong; the DNA end is better matched by TRBJ2-1. Looked up from germline, CDR1 is MNHGY and CDR2 is SAAAGT. CDR3 length: 14 amino acids. The CDR3 protein is CASSLAGGPNEQFF. DNA of the CDR3: TGTGCCAGCAGTCTAGCGGGAGGGCCCAATGAGCAGTTCTTC.

The genes are TRBV6-5 and TRBJ2-3; D is unresolved. Near its end, the DNA agrees better with TRBJ2-2, so the J call may be wrong. The CDR3 contains 15 residues. Germline CDR1 MNHEY, CDR2 SVGAGI. CDR3 nucleotides: TGTGCCAGCACCGCGACGGACGCGAACACCGGGGAGCTGTTTTTT. Its translation is CASTATDANTGELFF.